The 15 T cell receptor beta chains reported below all come from one sample, sequenced in a study of T cell responses to AZD1222 COVID-19 vaccine (dated by TCRdb to the early 2020s). The sample's time point label, decoded: baseline before first vaccination. The sample's treatment or condition label is to be understood as: meningococcal conjugate vaccine given as trial control. Library construction relied on the immunoSEQ multiplex PCR assay. The source is immuneACCESS, and TCRdb retained only in-frame sequences with V and J called. Part of the clones is not carried over; for the studies checked, unresolved V genes explain less than half of this, and the remainder is unexplained. This sample lists roughly 140,000 clones; 75% to 85% were detected once. The leading ten clones occupy about 4% of the sample. The material was peripheral blood, obtained on day 0 of MenACWY control vaccination. These receptors came from an adult in good health.

The chain joins TRBV6-1 to TRBJ2-2, with TRBD1 matching 9 bases. Trimming took 0 bases from V and 6 from J; bases not matched to a gene: 8. The germline CDR1 and CDR2 sequences are MNHNS and SASEGT. The CDR3 runs 17 residues. The CDR3 region has the DNA TGTGCCAGCAGTGAAGCGATGGGACAGGGAGTCCCCGGGGAGCTGTTTTTT. Residues: CASSEAMGQGVPGELFF.

The rearrangement links TRBV19 to TRBJ1-2; D remains unclear. The V end was cut by 1 base, the J end by 10 bases, with 16 bases between. This CDR3 is built from 14 residues. Germline V gene sequence: CDR1 LNHDA, CDR2 SQIVND (reference sequence). The CDR3 nucleotides are TGTGCCAGTAGTATAGTTAAGGAAGGCCAAATCTACACCTTC. This sequence encodes CASSIVKEGQIYTF.

The gene calls are TRBV2 and TRBJ2-5, with 12 nucleotides matching TRBD2. Germline V gene lookup returns CDR1 SNHLY and CDR2 FYNNEI. The CDR3 runs to 15 residues. The J segment lost 5 bases and the V segment lost 4 bases, leaving 5 bases of the junction unmatched. The CDR3: CASSVRLAGGETQYF. The CDR3 DNA follows: TGTGCCAGCAGTGTTCGGCTAGCGGGGGGGGAGACCCAGTACTTC.

The chain uses TRBV30 and TRBJ1-1; D is ambiguous. V was cut by 6 bases and J by 1 base, with 12 bases left in between. Germline-derived CDR1 and CDR2 are GTSNPN and SVGIG (reference sequence). This CDR3 spans 13 amino acids. CDR3 in DNA: TGTGCCTGTGTGGTCCCAGGGAACACTGAAGCTTTCTTT. This codes for CACVVPGNTEAFF. Combining the CDR3 with reference TRBV30 and TRBJ1-1 gives the whole variable domain SQTIHQWPATLVQPVGSPLSLECTVEGTSNPNLYWYRQAAGRGLQLLFYSVGIGQISSEVPQNLSASRPQDRQFILSSKKLLLSDSGFYLCACVVPGNTEAFFGQGTRLTVV.

J is TRBJ2-3 and V is TRBV7-8; either TRBD1 or TRBD2 may supply D (5 bases each). V gave up 4 bases and J gave up 5 bases, with 19 bases separating them. The CDR3 totals 16 residues. CDR1 and CDR2 (germline): SGHVS, FQNEAQ. Here the CDR3 DNA reads TGTGCCAGCAGCTCCCGGGACGGCTTGGTCGGAGATACGCAGTATTTT. This codes for CASSSRDGLVGDTQYF.

J is TRBJ1-1 and V is TRBV6-1; 7 bases map to TRBD1. The CDR3 contains 16 residues. Germline assignment: CDR1 MNHNS and CDR2 SASEGT. J lost 2 bases, V lost 0 bases, and 6 bases had no gene match. The CDR3 spells CASSEAKPGGNTEAFF. In DNA, the CDR3 is TGTGCCAGCAGTGAAGCGAAACCAGGGGGAAACACTGAAGCTTTCTTT.

J is TRBJ2-1 and V is TRBV11-2, with TRBD2 matching 9 bases. CDR1 and CDR2 from the germline V gene are SGHAT and FQNNGV. The trim removed 4 bases at V and 3 bases at J, leaving 13 bases unmatched. The length of the CDR3 is 18 residues. CDR3 region: CASSSPEEAGGNYNEQFF. CDR3 bases: TGTGCCAGCAGCTCTCCTGAAGAAGCGGGGGGTAACTACAATGAGCAGTTCTTC.

The CDR3 nucleotides read TGTGCCAGCAGTGATCGGCAGCCGAACACTGAAGCTTTCTTT. As protein: CASSDRQPNTEAFF. The V gene is TRBV6-4, the J gene TRBJ1-1; D uncertain. V was trimmed by 3 bases and J by 1 base, leaving 9 bases between them. The germline V gene has CDR1 MRHNA and CDR2 SNTAGT. The CDR3 runs 14 residues.

The V call is TRBV27, the J call TRBJ1-6, with TRBD1 matching 7 bases. This CDR3 has 17 residues. V lost 4 bases and J lost 3; bases outside the gene matches: 9. Germline loops: CDR1 MNHEY, CDR2 SMNVEV (reference sequence). DNA of the CDR3: TGTGCCAGCAGTTCCCCGACAGGGAGCGTCTATAATTCACCCCTCCACTTT. It codes for CASSSPTGSVYNSPLHF.

This clone was detected only once. The rearrangement uses TRBV28 and TRBJ1-4; D is uncertain. CDR1 MDHEN and CDR2 SYDVKM come from the germline V gene. This CDR3 spans 19 amino acids. V was clipped by 8 bases and J by 2 bases, with 27 bases between them. Here the CDR3 DNA reads TGTGCCAGCGTGAACCGGGAAGACTTTGGGTTAGCCACTAATGAAAAACTGTTTTTT. Its translation is CASVNREDFGLATNEKLFF.

This chain joins TRBV19 and TRBJ2-2; tentatively, D is TRBD1 (6 bases). The length of the CDR3 is 14 residues. The germline V gene encodes CDR1 LNHDA and CDR2 SQIVND (reference sequence). V was shortened by 11 bases and J by 7 bases, with 20 bases between the two germline ends. CDR3 DNA sequence: TGTGCCTCCAAGAGCAGGGGCCGTGGCGGGGAGCTGTTTTTT. This gives the protein CASKSRGRGGELFF.

The chain is built from TRBV7-6 and TRBJ2-2, with 8 positions matching TRBD2. The CDR3 totals 16 residues. The ends lost 5 bases at V and 1 base at J; junction bases unmatched: 6. Germline CDR1 and CDR2: SGHVS and FNYEAQ. For the CDR3, the DNA is TGTGCCAGCAGCCGATTAGCGGGGCTGAACACCGGGGAGCTGTTTTTT. It encodes CASSRLAGLNTGELFF.

The rearrangement links TRBV4-2 to TRBJ1-6; D possibly corresponds to TRBD1 (6 bases). V was trimmed by 1 base and J by 1 base, leaving 11 bases between them. Germline V CDR1 and CDR2: LGHNA, YNFKEQ. The CDR3 is 17 residues long. The DNA of the CDR3 is TGTGCCAGCAGCCAAGGAACAGGGAATTCCTATAATTCACCCCTCCACTTT. This codes for CASSQGTGNSYNSPLHF.

The rearrangement links TRBV15 to TRBJ2-3; 7 bases are shared with TRBD1. The length of the CDR3 is 15 residues. Germline V gene lookup returns CDR1 LNHNV and CDR2 YYDKDF (reference sequence). The V and J ends lost 4 bases and 2 bases, in that order; junction bases with no gene match: 6. The CDR3 is CATSIRQGPTDTQYF. The CDR3 nucleotides read TGTGCCACCAGCATAAGACAGGGCCCCACAGATACGCAGTATTTT.

In regard to this clone: Different DNA sequences within this sample yield the same CDR3. The chain joins TRBV12-3 or TRBV12-4 to TRBJ1-1; no clear D gene. The germline V and J ends were trimmed by 1 base and 0 bases, with 3 bases remaining between them. The CDR3 is 13 amino acids. DNA of the CDR3: TGTGCCAGCAGTTTAGGGGTGAACACTGAAGCTTTCTTT. Protein sequence: CASSLGVNTEAFF.